This T cell receptor (beta chain) is drawn from a study of liver allograft versus peripheral blood T cells. Across the whole study: Comparing T cell receptor repertoires in transplanted livers with those in recipients' peripheral blood was part of the design. Study-level points and caveats: Intragraft T cell receptor repertoires of liver allografts were reportedly distinct from those in peripheral blood.

In TCRdb, the reads were re-called with MiXCR into one record per CDR3 protein. The sample records 8,500 to 10,000 distinct CDR3 sequences, roughly 27% being singletons. V lost 5 bases to trimming and J lost 5 bases, with 22 bases between them. The germline V gene encodes CDR1 MNHEY and CDR2 SMNVEV (reference sequence). The CDR3 contains 18 residues. Sample share makes this clonotype medium-sized. Its antigen is unidentified. This rearrangement joins TRBV27 to TRBJ1-6; no reliable D call. The sequence was collected from a human patient who had a liver transplant. The T cells may come from the graft donor. The CDR3 DNA reads TGTGCCAGCAGTACCCGGGAGAGGTCCCTCGGGAATAATTCACCCCTCCACTTT. It codes for CASSTRERSLGNNSPLHF.